Shown below are 20 T cell receptor beta chains from a single sample sequenced in a study of T cells in Graves' hyperthyroidism and ophthalmopathy. RNA transcripts yielded amplified TCR beta CDR3 regions. TCR CDR3 regions were first amplified by RT-PCR with HTBI primers. From the multiplex PCR reads, TCRdb called clonotypes with MiXCR, one entry per CDR3 protein. The top ten hold approximately 12% of the sample, which has hundreds of thousands of distinct CDR3 sequences, 13% to 15% seen once. Sequencing was done on a sample of blood. The receptors here all came from a woman aged 45-60 years with Graves' ophthalmopathy.

The chain has TRBV27 and TRBJ2-4; a possible D gene is TRBD1 (7 bases). The germline V gene has CDR1 MNHEY and CDR2 SMNVEV (reference sequence). Trimming removed 5 bases from V and 9 bases from J, with 11 bases in between. The CDR3 has 12 amino acids. The CDR3 region has the DNA TGTGCCAGCAGTCCAGGGGGAGGCATTCAGTACTTC. It encodes CASSPGGGIQYF.

The chain carries TRBV27 and TRBJ2-7; the match to TRBD1 covers 8 bases. The V and J ends lost 6 bases and 3 bases, in that order; junction bases with no gene match: 7. From germline, CDR1 is MNHEY and CDR2 SMNVEV (reference sequence). This CDR3 spans 14 amino acids. The CDR3 here is CASRPMTGVYEQYF. CDR3 DNA sequence: TGTGCCAGCAGACCAATGACAGGGGTCTACGAGCAGTACTTC.

Many counts were recorded for this clonotype. V usage is TRBV4-2 and J usage is TRBJ2-7, with D possibly being TRBD1 (6 bases). V lost 0 bases and J lost 1, with 10 bases in between. Germline loops: CDR1 LGHNA, CDR2 YNFKEQ. The CDR3 has 15 residues. CDR3: CASSQDLQGSYEQYF. Here the CDR3 DNA reads TGTGCCAGCAGCCAAGATTTACAGGGTTCCTACGAGCAGTACTTC.

This clonotype showed up many times. V and J are TRBV5-1 and TRBJ2-2; D ambiguous. Germline V lookup: CDR1 SGHRS, CDR2 YFSETQ. This CDR3 has 18 residues. V dropped 1 base and J dropped 0 bases, with 16 bases sitting between them. The DNA for the CDR3 is TGCGCCAGCAGCTTGTTCCCTATCCGGTCTTCGAACACCGGGGAGCTGTTTTTT. Residues: CASSLFPIRSSNTGELFF.

This clonotype was observed a few times. This chain links TRBV5-4 with TRBJ1-1; D remains unclear. Trimming cost V 0 bases and J 6 bases, with 12 bases left between them. This CDR3 region has 14 residues. Germline lookup yields CDR1 SGHNT and CDR2 YYREEE (reference sequence). In DNA, the CDR3 is TGTGCCAGCAGCTTGGAGAATAGGGAGGCTGAAGCTTTCTTT. Amino acid sequence: CASSLENREAEAFF. Complete variable domain (other parts from reference TRBV5-4 and TRBJ1-1): ETGVTQSPTHLIKTRGQQVTLRCSSQSGHNTVSWYQQALGQGPQFIFQYYREEENGRGNFPPRFSGLQFPNYSSELNVNALELDDSALYLCASSLENREAEAFFGQGTRLTVV.

There are many counts of this clonotype. The chain uses TRBV12-3 or TRBV12-4 and TRBJ1-5, with D possibly being TRBD1 (5 bases). Trimming pared 7 bases from V and 2 bases from J, leaving 12 bases between. The CDR3 has 14 residues. The CDR3 DNA reads as TGTGCCAGCAACCGCAGGGCCGGCAATCAGCCCCAGCATTTT. Protein sequence: CASNRRAGNQPQHF.

This clonotype was recorded many times. The chain links TRBV20-1 to TRBJ2-1, with TRBD2 identical over 9 bases. V dropped 5 bases and J dropped 1; count of bases not matched to a gene: 9. Germline lookup yields CDR1 DFQATT and CDR2 SNEGSKA (reference sequence). The CDR3 is made up of 16 amino acids. The CDR3 DNA follows: TGCAGTGCTCTCCTTCTAGCGGGAAAATCCTACAATGAGCAGTTCTTC. It is translated as CSALLLAGKSYNEQFF.

The chain is built from TRBV7-9 and TRBJ2-1; possible D gene TRBD1, 6 bases. The CDR3 consists of 14 residues. Germline-derived CDR1 and CDR2 are SEHNR and FQNEAQ (reference sequence). The V and J ends lost 5 bases and 3 bases respectively, with 11 bases between them. CDR3 sequence: CASSQGIYYNEQFF. The CDR3 DNA sequence: TGTGCCAGCAGCCAGGGGATTTACTACAATGAGCAGTTCTTC.

The chain uses TRBV14 and TRBJ2-5, with D unclear. V lost 0 bases, J lost 14 bases, and 13 bases lay in between. This CDR3 contains 12 residues. CDR1 and CDR2 from the germline V gene are SGHDN and FVKESK. CDR3 in DNA: TGTGCCAGCAGCCAAGACAGTCTAGAGGTTTACTTC. It is translated as CASSQDSLEVYF.

Ten or more counts support this clonotype. The rearrangement links TRBV20-1 to TRBJ2-7, with D tentatively TRBD1 (6 bases). Germline V gene sequence: CDR1 DFQATT, CDR2 SNEGSKA (reference sequence). V was clipped by 1 base and J by 1 base, with 11 bases between them. The CDR3 covers 14 residues. In DNA form, the CDR3 reads TGCAGTGCTAGAGGGACAGCGATTTCCTACGAGCAGTACTTC. Its translation: CSARGTAISYEQYF.

This sequence joins TRBV14 and TRBJ2-3; 7 nucleotides align to TRBD1. The CDR3 spans 15 residues. V trimming: 5 bases; J trimming: 7 bases; junction bases outside the gene matches: 12. CDR1 is SGHDN and CDR2 is FVKESK in the germline V gene. The CDR3 DNA is TGTGCCAGCAGCAACCGGGACAGAAAACCTTATACGCAGTATTTT. It codes for CASSNRDRKPYTQYF.

There are many counts of this clonotype. The chain recombines TRBV7-9 with TRBJ2-1, with 7 bases aligning to TRBD2. V lost 3 bases, J lost 6 bases, and 2 bases stayed unmatched. Germline CDR1 is SEHNR and CDR2 is FQNEAQ (reference sequence). The CDR3 covers 13 residues. CDR3: CASSFPSGNEQFF. The CDR3 nucleotides read TGTGCCAGCAGCTTTCCTAGCGGCAATGAGCAGTTCTTC.

This clonotype has at least ten counts. The chain uses TRBV14 and TRBJ2-5, with a weak D call TRBD1 (5 bases). Germline assignment: CDR1 SGHDN and CDR2 FVKESK. There are 14 residues in the CDR3. Trimming took off 1 base at V and 5 bases at J, with 11 bases between the two ends. CDR3 amino acids: CASSQVGPGETQYF. The CDR3 nucleotides are TGTGCCAGCAGCCAAGTCGGTCCAGGGGAGACCCAGTACTTC.

The CDR3 DNA reads TGTGCCAGCAGTTACGCCGGGGACCCCACCGGGGAGCTGTTTTTT. This gives the protein CASSYAGDPTGELFF. The J gene is TRBJ2-2, the V gene TRBV6-2 or TRBV6-3; tentatively, D is TRBD1 or TRBD2 (5 bases each). From germline, CDR1 is MNHEY and CDR2 SVGEGT. This CDR3 is built from 15 residues. V gave up 2 bases and J gave up 4 bases, with 11 bases separating them.

Notes on this clonotype: A read error may be the cause here, since a much bigger clone is one base away. The chain employs TRBV6-9 and TRBJ2-7; D unclear. The end of the DNA aligns better with TRBJ2-1, so the J call may be wrong. The length of the CDR3 is 11 residues. Germline V lookup: CDR1 MNHGY, CDR2 SVAAGI. The DNA for the CDR3 is TGTGCCAGCAGTTACTTCTACGAGCAGTTCTTC. Protein product: CASSYFYEQFF.

V usage is TRBV5-1 and J usage is TRBJ2-2, with 12 bases that match TRBD2. The trim removed 1 base at V and 0 bases at J, leaving 4 bases unmatched. The CDR3 covers 18 residues. Looked up from germline, CDR1 is SGHRS and CDR2 is YFSETQ. Written as DNA, the CDR3 is TGCGCCAGCAGCTTGAGGGCTAGCGGGAGGGCGAACACCGGGGAGCTGTTTTTT. It yields the protein CASSLRASGRANTGELFF.

This clonotype has ten or more counts. The chain links TRBV27 to TRBJ2-4; 11 nucleotides align to TRBD2. The junction had 9 bases not matched to a gene; V was cut back by 5 bases and J by 0 bases. The CDR3 length is 18 residues. Germline lookup yields CDR1 MNHEY and CDR2 SMNVEV (reference sequence). CDR3 loop: CASSRAGTSGLAKNIQYF. CDR3 nucleotides: TGTGCCAGCAGTAGAGCCGGGACTAGCGGTCTAGCCAAAAACATTCAGTACTTC.

This clonotype was counted at least ten times. The chain carries TRBV20-1 and TRBJ2-5; TRBD2 might be the D (6 bases). CDR1 DFQATT and CDR2 SNEGSKA come from the germline V gene (reference sequence). The V end was cut by 5 bases, the J end by 5 bases, with 18 bases between. This CDR3 is 14 amino acids long. The CDR3 loop reads CSASSGEVAETQYF. The CDR3 nucleotides are TGCAGTGCTTCCTCCGGGGAGGTCGCGGAGACCCAGTACTTC.

On this clonotype itself: The junction differs from germline at one of its ends, possibly a read error. This chain links TRBV9 with TRBJ2-7; D uncertain. CDR3 length equals 14 residues. Germline assignment: CDR1 SGDLS and CDR2 YYNGEE. In nucleotides, the CDR3 is TGTGCCGGCAGCGTAGATCAGGATGTCTACGAGCAGTACTTC. Translated, it gives CAGSVDQDVYEQYF. Looking up the rest from reference TRBV9 and TRBJ2-7 gives the full variable domain: DSGVTQTPKHLITATGQRVTLRCSPRSGDLSVYWYQQSLDQGLQFLIQYYNGEERAKGNILERFSAQQFPDLHSELNLSSLELGDSALYFCAGSVDQDVYEQYFGPGTRLTVT.

The J gene is TRBJ2-7, the V gene TRBV7-3, with D perhaps matching TRBD1 (6 bases). V lost 5 bases, J lost 0 bases, and 14 bases lay in between. Per germline, CDR1 SGHTA and CDR2 FQGTGA. The CDR3 has 15 residues. This chain's CDR3 is CASSPYGGGSYEQYF. The CDR3 DNA sequence: TGTGCCAGCAGCCCCTATGGGGGCGGCTCCTACGAGCAGTACTTC.